This T cell receptor (beta chain) was sequenced during a study of blood T cell repertoires in COVID-19. Study-wide background: Both acute and convalescent COVID-19 samples were obtained from the United States, Italy and Spain. T cells, B-cell-depleted T cells, or PBMCs supplied cDNA or gDNA.

As processed by the authors: It was from reference gene primer amplification that nucleated cell counts were estimated. Profiled with immunoSEQ multiplex PCR; TCRdb holds only in-frame clones, not every one. V and J calls and clone size follow that table, whereas D and trimming were derived from the DNA. The data show a few hundred thousand clones, 80% to 90% seen once. V gave up 6 bases and J gave up 6 bases; unmatched junction bases: 7. Germline V CDR1 and CDR2: SGHTA, FQGNSA. CDR3 length: 15 residues. The receptor's source is a woman between 65 and 79 years old with acute or convalescent COVID-19. The sample taken for sequencing was peripheral blood. J is TRBJ1-6 and V is TRBV7-2, with 8 bases aligning to TRBD1. The chain's CDR3 is CASRTGVVTNSPLHF. CDR3 DNA sequence: TGTGCCAGCAGGACAGGGGTCGTTACTAATTCACCCCTCCACTTT.